The clone carrying this T cell receptor beta chain was recorded many times. Its target is unknown. This CDR3 has 13 amino acids. The V end was cut by 3 bases, the J end by 4 bases, with 10 bases between. Germline assignment: CDR1 SGHDT and CDR2 YYEEEE. One entry per CDR3 protein results from TCRdb running MiXCR on the reads. In the table there are some 6,100 distinct CDR3 sequences, roughly 20% of which are singletons. The data derive from a study of liver allograft versus peripheral blood T cells. On the study more broadly: What was compared were the T cell receptor repertoires in transplanted livers and those in the peripheral blood of recipients.

Study results and caveats: Differences were reported between the T cell receptor repertoires inside liver allografts and those that were detected in peripheral blood.

The chain joins TRBV5-6 to TRBJ1-1; no clear D. The TCR sequence derives from a human patient who had a liver transplant. Some T cells may possibly be graft donor cells. CDR3 protein: CASSYPKSTEAFF. The CDR3 DNA follows: TGTGCCAGCAGCTACCCCAAGAGCACTGAAGCTTTCTTT.